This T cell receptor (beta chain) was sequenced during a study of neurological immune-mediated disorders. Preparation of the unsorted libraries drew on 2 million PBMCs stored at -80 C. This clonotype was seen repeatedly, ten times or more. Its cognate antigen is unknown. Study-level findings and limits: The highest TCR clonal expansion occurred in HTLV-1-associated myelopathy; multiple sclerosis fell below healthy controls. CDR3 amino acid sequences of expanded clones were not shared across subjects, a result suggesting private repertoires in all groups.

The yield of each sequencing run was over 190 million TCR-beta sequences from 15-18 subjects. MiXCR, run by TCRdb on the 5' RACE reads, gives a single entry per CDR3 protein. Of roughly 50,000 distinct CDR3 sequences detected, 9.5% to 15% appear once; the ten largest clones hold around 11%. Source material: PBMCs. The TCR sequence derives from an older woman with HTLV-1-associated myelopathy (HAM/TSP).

The chain's CDR3 is CASSPPGLAGDEQFF. CDR3 in DNA: TGTGCCAGCAGCCCACCGGGACTAGCGGGCGATGAGCAGTTCTTC. The rearrangement links TRBV14 to TRBJ2-1; 12 nucleotides line up with TRBD2. V was clipped by 4 bases and J by 8 bases; unmatched bases: 6. The CDR3 extends over 15 amino acids. CDR1 and CDR2 (germline): SGHDN, FVKESK. Using reference TRBV14 and TRBJ2-1 for the parts outside the CDR3, the full variable domain is EAGVTQFPSHSVIEKGQTVTLRCDPISGHDNLYWYRRVMGKEIKFLLHFVKESKQDESGMPNNRFLAERTGGTYSTLKVQPAELEDSGVYFCASSPPGLAGDEQFFGPGTRLTVL.